This TCR beta chain was found in a study of blood T cell repertoires in COVID-19. Germline V lookup: CDR1 GTSNPN, CDR2 SVGIG (reference sequence). Trimming removed 4 bases at V and 8 bases at J, with 11 bases between. The CDR3 covers 11 residues. Generated by immunoSEQ multiplex PCR, the TCRdb table keeps only in-frame clones and is missing some. The sample has fewer than 500,000 clones, roughly nine tenths seen once. Participants, about 18 to 100 years old, spanned about two dozen US areas. This sequence originates from a man aged 30 to 45 who had recovered from COVID-19. The sequenced sample consisted of PBMCs or T cells enriched from blood (not recorded which). V usage is TRBV30 and J usage is TRBJ1-2; perhaps TRBD1 as D (5 bases). CDR3 region: CAWKAPGGYTF. The DNA of the CDR3 is TGTGCCTGGAAAGCCCCAGGGGGCTACACCTTC.